The sequence of this TCR beta chain was determined in a study of cytomegalovirus exposure and HLA in healthy donors. Each donor was nominally healthy when sampled (though unrecorded immune exposures were likely). Study-wide findings and caveats: In the analysis, some V segments, TRBV6-2 and TRBV6-3 included, were excluded as indistinguishable.

V lost 0 bases to trimming and J lost 6 bases, with 12 bases between them. CDR1 is LGHNA and CDR2 is YNFKEQ in the germline V gene. The CDR3 spans 15 residues. In the case of this clone: Its antigen is still unknown.

The primer mix had 60 Vbeta and 13 Jbeta primers. Measured with immunoSEQ multiplex PCR; TCRdb has only the in-frame clones, and not every one. The sample's table shows roughly 77,000 clones. The chain couples TRBV4-2 to TRBJ1-3; no definite D call. The sequenced sample consisted of PBMCs. This clonotype was sampled from a young man in good health and CMV-seronegative. For the CDR3, the DNA is TGTGCCAGCAGCCAAGATTGGGCCCCGGAAAACACCATATATTTT. Translation: CASSQDWAPENTIYF.